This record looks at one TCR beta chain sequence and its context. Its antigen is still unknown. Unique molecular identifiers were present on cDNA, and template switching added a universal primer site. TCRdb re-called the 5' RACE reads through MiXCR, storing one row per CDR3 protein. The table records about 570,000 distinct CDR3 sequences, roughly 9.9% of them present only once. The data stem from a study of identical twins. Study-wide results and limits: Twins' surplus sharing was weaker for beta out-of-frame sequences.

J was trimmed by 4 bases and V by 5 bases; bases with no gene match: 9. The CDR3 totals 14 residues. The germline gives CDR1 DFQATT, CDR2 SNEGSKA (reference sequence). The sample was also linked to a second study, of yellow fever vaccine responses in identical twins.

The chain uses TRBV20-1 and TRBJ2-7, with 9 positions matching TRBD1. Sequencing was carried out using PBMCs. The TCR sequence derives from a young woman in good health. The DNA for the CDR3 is TGCAGTGCTCCCCCGGGGGACAGGGTGTACGAGCAGTACTTC. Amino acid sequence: CSAPPGDRVYEQYF.